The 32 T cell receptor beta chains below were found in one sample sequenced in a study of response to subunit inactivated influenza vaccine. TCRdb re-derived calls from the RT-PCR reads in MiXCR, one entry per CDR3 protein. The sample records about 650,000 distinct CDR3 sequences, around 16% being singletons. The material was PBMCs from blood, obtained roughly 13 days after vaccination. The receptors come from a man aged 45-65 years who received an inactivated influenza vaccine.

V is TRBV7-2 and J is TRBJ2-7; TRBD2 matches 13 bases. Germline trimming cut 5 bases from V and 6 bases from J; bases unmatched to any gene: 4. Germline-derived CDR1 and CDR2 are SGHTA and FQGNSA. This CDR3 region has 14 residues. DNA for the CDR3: TGTGCCAGCAGCGGCGGGACTAGCGGGATCGAGCAGTACTTC. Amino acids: CASSGGTSGIEQYF.

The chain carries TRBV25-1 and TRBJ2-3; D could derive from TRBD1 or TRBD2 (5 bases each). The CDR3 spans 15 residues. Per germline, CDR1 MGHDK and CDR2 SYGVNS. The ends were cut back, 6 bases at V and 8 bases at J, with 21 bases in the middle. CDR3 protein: CASRSGTALFGTQYF. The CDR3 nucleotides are TGTGCCAGCAGGTCTGGGACCGCGCTCTTCGGTACGCAGTATTTT.

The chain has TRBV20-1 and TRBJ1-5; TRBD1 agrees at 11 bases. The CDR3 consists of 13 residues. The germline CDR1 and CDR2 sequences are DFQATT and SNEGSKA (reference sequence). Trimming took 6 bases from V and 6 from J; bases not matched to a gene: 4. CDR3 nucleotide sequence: TGCAGTGCCGGGACAGGGGGTACTCAGCCCCAGCATTTT. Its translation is CSAGTGGTQPQHF.

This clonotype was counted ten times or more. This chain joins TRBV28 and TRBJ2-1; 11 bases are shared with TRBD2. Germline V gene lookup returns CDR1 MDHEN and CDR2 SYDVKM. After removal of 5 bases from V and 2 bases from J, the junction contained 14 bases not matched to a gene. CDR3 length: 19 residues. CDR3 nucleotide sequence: TGTGCCAGCAGTCCTATTACGAACCTAGCGGGAGGACCCTACAATGAGCAGTTCTTC. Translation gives CASSPITNLAGGPYNEQFF.

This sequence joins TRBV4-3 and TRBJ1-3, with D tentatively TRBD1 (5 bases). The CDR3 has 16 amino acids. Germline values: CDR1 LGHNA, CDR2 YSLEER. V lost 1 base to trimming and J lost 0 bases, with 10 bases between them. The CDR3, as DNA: TGCGCCAGCAGCCAAGGGGCAGGGAGCTCTGGAAACACCATATATTTT. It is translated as CASSQGAGSSGNTIYF.

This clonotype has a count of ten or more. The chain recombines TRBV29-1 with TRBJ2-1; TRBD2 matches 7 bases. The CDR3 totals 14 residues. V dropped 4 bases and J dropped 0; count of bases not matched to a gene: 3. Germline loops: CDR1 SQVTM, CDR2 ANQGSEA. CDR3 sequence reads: CSVVGGSSYNEQFF. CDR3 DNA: TGCAGCGTTGTAGGCGGGAGCTCCTACAATGAGCAGTTCTTC.

DNA of the CDR3: TGTGCCAGCAGTTACTTCGGCCGTCCTCGCACAGATACGCAGTATTTT. Its translation: CASSYFGRPRTDTQYF. The rearrangement uses TRBV6-2 or TRBV6-3 and TRBJ2-3, with D hard to call. CDR3 length: 16 amino acids. V gave up 1 base and J gave up 1 base, with 12 bases separating them. Germline CDR1 reads MNHEY; CDR2 reads SVGEGT.

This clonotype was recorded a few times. CDR3 protein: CASSFRRGRGMNTEAFF. The CDR3 nucleotides are TGTGCCAGCAGCTTCAGGAGGGGTCGCGGTATGAACACTGAAGCTTTCTTT. V is TRBV7-2 and J is TRBJ1-1; TRBD1 might be the D (5 bases). The CDR3 has 17 residues. Germline V gives CDR1 SGHTA, CDR2 FQGNSA. The ends were cut back, 3 bases at V and 0 bases at J, with 17 bases in the middle. The complete variable domain, with remaining parts taken from reference TRBV7-2 and TRBJ1-1, reads GAGVSQSPSNKVTEKGKDVELRCDPISGHTALYWYRQSLGQGLEFLIYFQGNSAPDKSGLPSDRFSAERTGGSVSTLTIQRTQQEDSAVYLCASSFRRGRGMNTEAFFGQGTRLTVV.

The CDR3 loop is CAWNTQPRNSRANVLTF. The CDR3 DNA reads TGTGCCTGGAATACCCAGCCACGGAATTCCAGGGCCAACGTCCTGACTTTC. The J gene is TRBJ2-6, the V gene TRBV30; no firm D call. The CDR3 totals 17 residues. Trimming removed 4 bases at V and 5 bases at J, with 21 bases between. Germline CDR1 GTSNPN, CDR2 SVGIG (reference sequence).

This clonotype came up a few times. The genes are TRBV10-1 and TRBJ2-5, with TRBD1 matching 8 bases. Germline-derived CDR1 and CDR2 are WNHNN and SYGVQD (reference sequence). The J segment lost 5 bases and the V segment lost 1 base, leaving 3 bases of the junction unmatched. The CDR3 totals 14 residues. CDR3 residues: CASSEWTGFETQYF. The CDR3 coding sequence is TGCGCCAGCAGTGAGTGGACAGGGTTCGAGACCCAGTACTTC.

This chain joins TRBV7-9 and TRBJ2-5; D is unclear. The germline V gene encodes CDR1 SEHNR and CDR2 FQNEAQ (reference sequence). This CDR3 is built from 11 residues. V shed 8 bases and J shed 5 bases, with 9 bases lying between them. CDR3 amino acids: CASATGETQYF. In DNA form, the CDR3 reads TGTGCCAGCGCAACTGGGGAGACCCAGTACTTC. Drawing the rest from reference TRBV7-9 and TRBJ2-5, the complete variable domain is DTGVSQNPRHKITKRGQNVTFRCDPISEHNRLYWYRQTLGQGPEFLTYFQNEAQLEKSRLLSDRFSAERPKGSFSTLEIQRTEQGDSAMYLCASATGETQYFGPGTRLLVL.

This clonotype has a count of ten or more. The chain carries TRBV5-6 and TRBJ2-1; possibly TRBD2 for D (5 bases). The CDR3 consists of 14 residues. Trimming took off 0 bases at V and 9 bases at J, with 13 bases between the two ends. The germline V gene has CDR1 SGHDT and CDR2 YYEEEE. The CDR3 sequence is CASSLGLSSGEQFF. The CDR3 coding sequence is TGTGCCAGCAGCTTGGGACTATCATCTGGTGAGCAGTTCTTC.

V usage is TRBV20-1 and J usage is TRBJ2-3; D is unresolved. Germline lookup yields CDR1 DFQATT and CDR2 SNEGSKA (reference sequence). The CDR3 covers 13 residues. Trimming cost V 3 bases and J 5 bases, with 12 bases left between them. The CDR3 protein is CSASTGVIDTQYF. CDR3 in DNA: TGCAGTGCTAGTACTGGGGTCATAGATACGCAGTATTTT.

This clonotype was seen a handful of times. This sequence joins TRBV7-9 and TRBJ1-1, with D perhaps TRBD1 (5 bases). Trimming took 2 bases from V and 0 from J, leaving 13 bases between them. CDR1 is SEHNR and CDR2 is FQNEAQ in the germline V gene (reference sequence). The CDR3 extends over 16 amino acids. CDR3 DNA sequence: TGTGCCAGCAGCTTACCCGCGGGCAGGGTGAACACTGAAGCTTTCTTT. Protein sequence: CASSLPAGRVNTEAFF. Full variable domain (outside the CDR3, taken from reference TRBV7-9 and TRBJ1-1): DTGVSQNPRHKITKRGQNVTFRCDPISEHNRLYWYRQTLGQGPEFLTYFQNEAQLEKSRLLSDRFSAERPKGSFSTLEIQRTEQGDSAMYLCASSLPAGRVNTEAFFGQGTRLTVV.

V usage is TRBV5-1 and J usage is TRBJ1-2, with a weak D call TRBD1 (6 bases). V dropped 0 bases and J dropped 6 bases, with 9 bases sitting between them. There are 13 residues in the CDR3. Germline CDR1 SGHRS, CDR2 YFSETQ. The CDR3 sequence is CASSLGQDDGYTF. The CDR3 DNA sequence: TGCGCCAGCAGCTTGGGACAGGATGATGGCTACACCTTC.

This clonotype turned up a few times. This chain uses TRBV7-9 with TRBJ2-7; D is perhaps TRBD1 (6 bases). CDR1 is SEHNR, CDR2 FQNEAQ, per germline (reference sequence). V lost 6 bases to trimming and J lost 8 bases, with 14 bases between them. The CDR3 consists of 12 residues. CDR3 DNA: TGTGCCAGCAGATTGGACAGCCAACAGCAGTACTTC. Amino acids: CASRLDSQQQYF.

CDR3 DNA: TGTGCCAGCAGTGACAGGTCCCCCGAACGGCCCCAGCATTTT. This encodes CASSDRSPERPQHF. This sequence joins TRBV2 and TRBJ1-5; D gene ambiguous. V lost 3 bases and J 9 bases, leaving 15 bases between the germline ends. Germline lookup yields CDR1 SNHLY and CDR2 FYNNEI. CDR3 length: 14 amino acids.

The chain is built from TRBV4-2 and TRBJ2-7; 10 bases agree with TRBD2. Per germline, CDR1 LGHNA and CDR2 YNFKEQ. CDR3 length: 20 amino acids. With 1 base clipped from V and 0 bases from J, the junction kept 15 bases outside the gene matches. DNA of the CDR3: TGTGCCAGCAGCCAAGCCCCACTAGCGGGGTACTACTTTTCCTCCTACGAGCAGTACTTC. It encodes CASSQAPLAGYYFSSYEQYF.

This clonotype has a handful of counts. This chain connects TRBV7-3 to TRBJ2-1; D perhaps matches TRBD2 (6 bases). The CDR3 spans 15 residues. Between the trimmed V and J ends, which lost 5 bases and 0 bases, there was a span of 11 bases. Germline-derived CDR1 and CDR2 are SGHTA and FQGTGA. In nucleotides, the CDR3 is TGTGCCAGCAGCCATAGCGGAAACTCCTACAATGAGCAGTTCTTC. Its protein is CASSHSGNSYNEQFF.

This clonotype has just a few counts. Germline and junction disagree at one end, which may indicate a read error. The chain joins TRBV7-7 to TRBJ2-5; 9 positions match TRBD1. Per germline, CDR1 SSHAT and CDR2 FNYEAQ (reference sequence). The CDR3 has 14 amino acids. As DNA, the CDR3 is TGTGCTAGCAGCCCGGACAGGGGAACAGAGACCCAGTACTTC. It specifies CASSPDRGTETQYF.

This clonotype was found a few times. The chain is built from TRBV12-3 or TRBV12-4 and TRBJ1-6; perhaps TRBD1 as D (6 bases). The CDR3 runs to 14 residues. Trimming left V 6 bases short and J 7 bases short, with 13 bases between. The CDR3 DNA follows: TGTGCCAGCAGGGGGGGGGCGCGAAATTCACCCCTCCACTTT. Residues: CASRGGARNSPLHF.

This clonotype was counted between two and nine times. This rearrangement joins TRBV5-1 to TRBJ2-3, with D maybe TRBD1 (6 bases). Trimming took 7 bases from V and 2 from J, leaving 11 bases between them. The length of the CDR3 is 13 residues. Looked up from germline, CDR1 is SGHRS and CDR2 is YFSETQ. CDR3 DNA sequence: TGCGCCAGCGGGGGCGGATCCACAGATACGCAGTATTTT. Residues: CASGGGSTDTQYF.

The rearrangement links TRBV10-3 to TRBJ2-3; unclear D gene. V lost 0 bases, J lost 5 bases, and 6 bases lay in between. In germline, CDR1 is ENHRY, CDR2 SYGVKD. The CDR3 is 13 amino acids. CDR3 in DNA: TGTGCCATCAGTGAGTCCGTGGTAGATACGCAGTATTTT. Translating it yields CAISESVVDTQYF.

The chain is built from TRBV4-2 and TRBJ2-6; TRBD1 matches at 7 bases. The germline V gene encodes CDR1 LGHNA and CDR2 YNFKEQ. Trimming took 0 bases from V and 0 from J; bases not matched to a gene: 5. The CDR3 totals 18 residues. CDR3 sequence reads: CASSQEGQQSSGANVLTF. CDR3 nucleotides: TGTGCCAGCAGCCAAGAGGGACAGCAGAGCTCTGGGGCCAACGTCCTGACTTTC.

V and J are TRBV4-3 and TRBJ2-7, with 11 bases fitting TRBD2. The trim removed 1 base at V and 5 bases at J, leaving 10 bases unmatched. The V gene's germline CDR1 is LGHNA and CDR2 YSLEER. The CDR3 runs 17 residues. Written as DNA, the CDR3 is TGCGCCAGCAGCCAAGTAAAAGGGCTAGCGGGAGGCCACGAGCAGTACTTC. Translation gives CASSQVKGLAGGHEQYF.

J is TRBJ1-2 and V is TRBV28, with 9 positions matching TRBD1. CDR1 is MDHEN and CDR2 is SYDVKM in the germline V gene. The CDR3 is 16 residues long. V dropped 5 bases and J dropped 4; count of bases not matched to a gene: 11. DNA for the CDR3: TGTGCCAGCAGTCCAACAGGGGGCGAAAGAAGCTATGGCTACACCTTC. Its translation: CASSPTGGERSYGYTF.

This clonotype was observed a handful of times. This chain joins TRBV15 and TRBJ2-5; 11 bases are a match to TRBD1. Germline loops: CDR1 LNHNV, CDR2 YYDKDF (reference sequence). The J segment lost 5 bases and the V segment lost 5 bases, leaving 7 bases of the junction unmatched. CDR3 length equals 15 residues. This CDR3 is CATSLRTGGAETQYF. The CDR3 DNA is TGTGCCACCAGCTTACGGACAGGGGGCGCGGAGACCCAGTACTTC. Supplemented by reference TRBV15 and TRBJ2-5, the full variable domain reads DAMVIQNPRYQVTQFGKPVTLSCSQTLNHNVMYWYQQKSSQAPKLLFHYYDKDFNNEADTPDNFQSRRPNTSFCFLDIRSPGLGDTAMYLCATSLRTGGAETQYFGPGTRLLVL.

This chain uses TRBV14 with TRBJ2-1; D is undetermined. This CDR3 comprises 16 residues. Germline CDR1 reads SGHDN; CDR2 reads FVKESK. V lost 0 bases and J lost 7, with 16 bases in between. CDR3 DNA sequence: TGTGCCAGCAGCCAAGATATCGGAATAGGCGATAATGAGCAGTTCTTC. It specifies CASSQDIGIGDNEQFF.

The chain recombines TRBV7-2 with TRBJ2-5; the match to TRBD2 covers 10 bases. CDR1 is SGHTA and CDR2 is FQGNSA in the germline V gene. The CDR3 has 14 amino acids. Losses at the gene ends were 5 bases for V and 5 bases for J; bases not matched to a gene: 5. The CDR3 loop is CASSLGLAMETQYF. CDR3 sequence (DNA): TGTGCCAGCAGCCTGGGACTAGCGATGGAGACCCAGTACTTC.

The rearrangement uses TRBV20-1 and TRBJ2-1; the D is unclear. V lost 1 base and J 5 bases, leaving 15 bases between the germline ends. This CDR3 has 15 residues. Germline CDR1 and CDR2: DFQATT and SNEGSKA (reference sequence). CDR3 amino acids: CSARGVLDRHNEQFF. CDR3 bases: TGCAGTGCTAGAGGAGTGTTAGATCGCCACAATGAGCAGTTCTTC.

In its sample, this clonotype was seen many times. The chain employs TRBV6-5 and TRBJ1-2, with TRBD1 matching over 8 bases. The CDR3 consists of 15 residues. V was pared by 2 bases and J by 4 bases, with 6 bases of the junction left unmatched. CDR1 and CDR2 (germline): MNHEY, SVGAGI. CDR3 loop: CASSYTGTGSYGYTF. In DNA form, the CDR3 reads TGTGCCAGCAGTTACACCGGGACAGGATCCTATGGCTACACCTTC.

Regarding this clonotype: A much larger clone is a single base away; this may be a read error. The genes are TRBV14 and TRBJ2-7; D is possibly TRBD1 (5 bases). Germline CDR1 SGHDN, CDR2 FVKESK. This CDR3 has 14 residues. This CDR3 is CGSSKKGMVGEQYF. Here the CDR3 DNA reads TGTGGCAGCAGCAAAAAGGGGATGGTGGGCGAGCAGTACTTC.